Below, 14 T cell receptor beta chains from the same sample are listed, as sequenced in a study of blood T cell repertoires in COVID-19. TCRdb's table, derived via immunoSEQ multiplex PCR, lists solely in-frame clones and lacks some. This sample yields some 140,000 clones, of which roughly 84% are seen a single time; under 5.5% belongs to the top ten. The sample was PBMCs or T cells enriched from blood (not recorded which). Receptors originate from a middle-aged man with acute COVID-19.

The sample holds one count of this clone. The DNA of the CDR3 is TGTGCCAGCAGCCCCCCGGGACTGCAAGAGACCCAGTACTTC. Its protein is CASSPPGLQETQYF. The V and J genes are TRBV7-2 and TRBJ2-5, with D tentatively TRBD2 (6 bases). The CDR3 runs to 14 residues. The germline CDR1 and CDR2 sequences are SGHTA and FQGNSA. V was shortened by 5 bases and J by 2 bases, with 12 bases between the two germline ends.

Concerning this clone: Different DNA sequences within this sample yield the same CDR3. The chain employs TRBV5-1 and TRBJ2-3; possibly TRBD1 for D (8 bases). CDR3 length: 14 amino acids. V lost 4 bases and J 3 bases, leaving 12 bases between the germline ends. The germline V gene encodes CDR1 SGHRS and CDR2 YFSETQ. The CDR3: CASSLQGGTDTQYF. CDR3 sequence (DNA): TGCGCCAGCAGCCTACAGGGGGGGACAGATACGCAGTATTTT. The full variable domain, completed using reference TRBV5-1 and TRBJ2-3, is KAGVTQTPRYLIKTRGQQVTLSCSPISGHRSVSWYQQTPGQGLQFLFEYFSETQRNKGNFPGRFSGRQFSNSRSEMNVSTLELGDSALYLCASSLQGGTDTQYFGPGTRLTVL.

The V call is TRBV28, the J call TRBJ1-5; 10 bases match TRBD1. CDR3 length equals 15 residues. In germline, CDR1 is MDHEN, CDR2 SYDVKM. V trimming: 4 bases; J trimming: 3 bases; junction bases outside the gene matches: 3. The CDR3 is CASSSGTGDNQPQHF. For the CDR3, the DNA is TGTGCCAGCAGTTCCGGGACAGGGGACAATCAGCCCCAGCATTTT.

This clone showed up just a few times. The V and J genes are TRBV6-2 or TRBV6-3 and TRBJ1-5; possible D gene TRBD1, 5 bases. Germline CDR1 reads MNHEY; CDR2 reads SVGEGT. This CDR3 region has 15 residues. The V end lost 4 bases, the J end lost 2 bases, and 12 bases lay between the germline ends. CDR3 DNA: TGTGCCAGCAGTTCGGTGGGGGGAGGCAATCAGCCCCAGCATTTT. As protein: CASSSVGGGNQPQHF.

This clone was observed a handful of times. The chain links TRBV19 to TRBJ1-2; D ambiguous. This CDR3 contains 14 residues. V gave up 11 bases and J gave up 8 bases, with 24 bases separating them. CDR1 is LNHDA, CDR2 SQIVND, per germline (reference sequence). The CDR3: CASTQRPPYGGYTF. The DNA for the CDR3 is TGTGCCTCCACTCAGCGGCCCCCCTATGGAGGCTACACCTTC.

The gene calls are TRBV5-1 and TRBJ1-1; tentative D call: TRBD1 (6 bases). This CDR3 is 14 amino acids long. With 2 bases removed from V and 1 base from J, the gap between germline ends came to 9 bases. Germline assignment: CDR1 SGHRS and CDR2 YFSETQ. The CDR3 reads CASSFIRGNTEAFF. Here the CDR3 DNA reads TGCGCCAGCAGCTTTATCAGGGGGAACACTGAAGCTTTCTTT.

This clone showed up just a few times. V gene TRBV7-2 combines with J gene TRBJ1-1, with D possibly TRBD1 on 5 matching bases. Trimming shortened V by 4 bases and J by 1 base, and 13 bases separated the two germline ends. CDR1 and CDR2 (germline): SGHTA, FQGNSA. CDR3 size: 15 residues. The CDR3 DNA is TGTGCCAGCAGCTACCGGACGGGGGAGAACACTGAAGCTTTCTTT. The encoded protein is CASSYRTGENTEAFF.

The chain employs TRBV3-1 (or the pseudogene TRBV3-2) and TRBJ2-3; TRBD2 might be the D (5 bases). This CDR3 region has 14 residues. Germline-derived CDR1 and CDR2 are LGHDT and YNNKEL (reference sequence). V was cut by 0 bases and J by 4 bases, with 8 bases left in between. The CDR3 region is CASSQDTRADTQYF. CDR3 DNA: TGTGCCAGCAGCCAAGATACTAGGGCAGATACGCAGTATTTT.

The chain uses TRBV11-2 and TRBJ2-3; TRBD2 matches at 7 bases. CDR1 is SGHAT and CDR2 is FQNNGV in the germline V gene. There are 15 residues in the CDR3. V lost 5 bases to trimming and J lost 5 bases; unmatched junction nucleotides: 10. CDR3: CASSRLGEGVDTQYF. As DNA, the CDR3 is TGTGCCAGCAGCCGGCTTGGGGAGGGAGTAGATACGCAGTATTTT.

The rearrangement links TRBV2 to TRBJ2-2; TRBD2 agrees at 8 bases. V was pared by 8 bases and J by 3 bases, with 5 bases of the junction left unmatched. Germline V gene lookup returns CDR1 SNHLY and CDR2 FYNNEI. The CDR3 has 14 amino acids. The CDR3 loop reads CASSVGRDTGELFF. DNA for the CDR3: TGTGCCAGCTCCGTCGGGAGGGACACCGGGGAGCTGTTTTTT.

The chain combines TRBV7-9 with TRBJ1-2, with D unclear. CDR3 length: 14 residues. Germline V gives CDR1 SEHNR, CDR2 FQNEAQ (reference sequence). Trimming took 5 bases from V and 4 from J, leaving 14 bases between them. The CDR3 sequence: CASSPEESFYGYTF. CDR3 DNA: TGTGCCAGCAGCCCAGAAGAAAGTTTCTATGGCTACACCTTC.

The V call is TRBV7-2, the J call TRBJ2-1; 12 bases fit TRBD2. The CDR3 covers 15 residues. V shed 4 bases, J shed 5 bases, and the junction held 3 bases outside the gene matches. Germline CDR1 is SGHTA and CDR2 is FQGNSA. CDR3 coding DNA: TGTGCCAGCAGCTCCGGACTAGCGGGACACAATGAGCAGTTCTTC. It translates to CASSSGLAGHNEQFF.

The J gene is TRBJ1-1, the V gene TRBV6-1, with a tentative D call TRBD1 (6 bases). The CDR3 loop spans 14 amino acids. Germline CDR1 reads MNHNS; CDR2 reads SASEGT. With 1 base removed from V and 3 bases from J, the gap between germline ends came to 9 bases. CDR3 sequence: CASSEGGGYTEAFF. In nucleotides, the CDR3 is TGTGCCAGCAGTGAAGGAGGGGGATACACTGAAGCTTTCTTT.

CDR3 coding DNA: TGTGCCAGCAGCTCCACTAGCGGGAGGAACACCGGGGAGCTGTTTTTT. Residues: CASSSTSGRNTGELFF. The rearrangement links TRBV11-2 to TRBJ2-2; 11 bases match TRBD2. The germline gives CDR1 SGHAT, CDR2 FQNNGV. The trim removed 4 bases at V and 1 base at J, leaving 2 bases unmatched. CDR3 length: 16 amino acids.